This section outlines one TCR beta chain sequence together with its context. One entry per CDR3 protein, without DNA, is what TCRdb gives after re-calling the 5' RACE reads. The record lists 350,000 to 450,000 distinct CDR3 sequences, of which the ten most abundant hold 5.2%. Looked up from germline, CDR1 is MNHEY and CDR2 is SVGEGT. This CDR3 is 14 amino acids long. This record comes from a study of T cells expressing NK-cell markers. The source material was blood T cells: a sorted CD56 or NKG2C T cell subset, CD4+ or CD8+ T cells, or bulk PBMC T cells (not recorded which). The sequence derives from a man aged 18 to 69 in good health. V gene TRBV6-2 or TRBV6-3 combines with J gene TRBJ2-3; TCRdb's D gene call, TRBD1, goes unchecked for lack of DNA. This CDR3 reads CASTSTGFTDTQYF.